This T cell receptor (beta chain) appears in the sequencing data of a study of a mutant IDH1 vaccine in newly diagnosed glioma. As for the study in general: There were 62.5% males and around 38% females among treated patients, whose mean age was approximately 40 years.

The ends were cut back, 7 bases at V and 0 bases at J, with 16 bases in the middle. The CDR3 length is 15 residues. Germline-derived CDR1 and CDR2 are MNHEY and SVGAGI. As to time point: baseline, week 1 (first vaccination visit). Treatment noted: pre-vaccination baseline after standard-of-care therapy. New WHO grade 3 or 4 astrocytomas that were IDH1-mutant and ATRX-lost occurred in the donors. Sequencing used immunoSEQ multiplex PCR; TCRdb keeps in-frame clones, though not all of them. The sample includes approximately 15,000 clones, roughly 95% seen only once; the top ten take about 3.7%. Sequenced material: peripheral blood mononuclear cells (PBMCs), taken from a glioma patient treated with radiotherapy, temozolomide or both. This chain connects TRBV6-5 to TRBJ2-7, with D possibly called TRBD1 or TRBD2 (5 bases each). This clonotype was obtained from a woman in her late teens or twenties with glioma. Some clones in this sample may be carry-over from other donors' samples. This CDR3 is CASTHGTLSSYEQYF. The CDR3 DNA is TGTGCCAGCACTCACGGGACCCTCAGCTCCTACGAGCAGTACTTC.